This TCR beta chain was sequenced in a study of T cell responses to AZD1222 COVID-19 vaccine. There are 16 residues in the CDR3. Germline V gene lookup returns CDR1 ENHRY and CDR2 SYGVKD. Unmatched junction bases numbered 13, after V lost 5 bases and J lost 6 bases. Pooled samples include second doses given at about 4 or 12 weeks. As to this clone: Its matching antigen is unknown.

Findings and limits, study-wide: Vaccine-associated CD4 TCRs spanned spike, dominant at 160-218 and 743-854. Mostly white British, mostly female donors; authors suggested clonal diversity may be underestimated. Spike-specific TCRs gained breadth and depth after people received two AZD1222 doses.

Produced via immunoSEQ multiplex PCR; TCRdb's table is partial and in-frame only. This sample yields 150,000 or so clones, of which 94% are seen a single time; 5.1% belongs to the top ten. The TCR was taken from an adult who received the AZD1222 COVID-19 vaccine. The chain uses TRBV10-3 and TRBJ2-7; 10 bases fit TRBD2. The starting material was peripheral blood, obtained 28 days after the second AZD1222 dose. CDR3: CAISSLLAGPSGEQYF. The CDR3, as DNA: TGTGCCATCAGTTCATTACTAGCGGGGCCGTCTGGCGAGCAGTACTTC.